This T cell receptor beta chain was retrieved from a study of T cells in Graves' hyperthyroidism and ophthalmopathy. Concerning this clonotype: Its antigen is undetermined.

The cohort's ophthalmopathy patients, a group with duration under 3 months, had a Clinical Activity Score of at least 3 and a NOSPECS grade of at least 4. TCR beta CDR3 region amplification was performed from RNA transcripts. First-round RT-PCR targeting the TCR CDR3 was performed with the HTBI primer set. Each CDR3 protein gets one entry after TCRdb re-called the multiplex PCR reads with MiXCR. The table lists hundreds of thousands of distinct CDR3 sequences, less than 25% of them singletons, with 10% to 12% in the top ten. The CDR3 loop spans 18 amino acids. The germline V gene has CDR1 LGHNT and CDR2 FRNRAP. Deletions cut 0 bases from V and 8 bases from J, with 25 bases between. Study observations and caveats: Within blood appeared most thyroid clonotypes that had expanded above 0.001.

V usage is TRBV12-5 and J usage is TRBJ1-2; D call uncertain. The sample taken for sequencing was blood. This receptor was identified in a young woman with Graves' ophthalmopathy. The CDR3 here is CASGLVRGQASELWGYTF. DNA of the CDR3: TGTGCTAGTGGTTTGGTACGTGGCCAAGCCAGCGAGCTATGGGGCTACACCTTC.